The 15 T cell receptor beta chains below were found in one sample sequenced in a study of blood T cell repertoires in COVID-19. Measured with immunoSEQ multiplex PCR; TCRdb has only the in-frame clones, and not every one. The sample yields roughly 230,000 clones, about 85% seen once. The specimen sequenced was PBMCs or T cells enriched from blood (not recorded which). All receptors come from a woman between 45 and 60 years old who had been exposed to COVID-19.

This clone was recorded a few times. The V gene is TRBV3-1 (or the pseudogene TRBV3-2), the J gene TRBJ1-6; D possibly corresponds to TRBD1 (5 bases). CDR1 LGHDT and CDR2 YNNKEL come from the germline V gene (reference sequence). With 3 bases removed from V and 7 bases from J, the gap between germline ends came to 13 bases. This CDR3 is 15 amino acids long. The CDR3 DNA reads TGTGCCAGCAGCCAGGGAGGGACCGGGAATTCACCCCTCCACTTT. Protein sequence: CASSQGGTGNSPLHF.

This chain links TRBV30 with TRBJ1-3; TRBD1 matches at 9 bases. The germline CDR1 and CDR2 sequences are GTSNPN and SVGIG (reference sequence). The length of the CDR3 is 16 residues. Trimming took 2 bases from V and 0 from J; bases not matched to a gene: 5. The CDR3, as DNA: TGTGCCTGGAGTCAGACAGGGGGTTCCTCTGGAAACACCATATATTTT. This translates into CAWSQTGGSSGNTIYF.

In its sample, this clone was seen a few times. V usage is TRBV7-2 and J usage is TRBJ1-2; D may be TRBD1 (5 bases). This CDR3 contains 15 residues. Germline V lookup: CDR1 SGHTA, CDR2 FQGNSA. V lost 1 base and J lost 2, with 11 bases in between. The CDR3 protein is CASSLGFGQNYGYTF. As DNA, the CDR3 is TGTGCCAGCAGCTTAGGGTTTGGACAAAACTATGGCTACACCTTC.

The J gene is TRBJ2-7, the V gene TRBV5-5, with TRBD2 matching 9 bases. J gave up 3 bases and V 1 base, and 5 bases lay outside the gene matches. Germline CDR1 is SGHKS and CDR2 is YYEKEE (reference sequence). CDR3 size: 15 residues. The CDR3 region is CASSLPSGKVYEQYF. CDR3 nucleotides: TGTGCCAGCAGCTTGCCTAGCGGGAAAGTCTACGAGCAGTACTTC.

This clone was detected a few times. The chain is built from TRBV2 and TRBJ1-6; 9 bases match TRBD1. CDR1 and CDR2 (germline): SNHLY, FYNNEI. This CDR3 has 15 residues. Trimming removed 6 bases from V and 6 bases from J; junction bases left unmatched: 6. The CDR3 loop is CASRVGQGFNSPLHF. The CDR3 DNA reads TGTGCCAGCAGGGTCGGACAGGGGTTTAATTCACCCCTCCACTTT.

The gene calls are TRBV10-2 and TRBJ1-1; no reliable D call. The V and J ends lost 11 bases and 2 bases respectively, with 15 bases between them. The germline gives CDR1 WSHSY, CDR2 SAAADI. The CDR3 is made up of 13 amino acids. CDR3 bases: TGCGCCTCGGGAAAGAGGGTCAACACTGAAGCTTTCTTT. Residues: CASGKRVNTEAFF.

J is TRBJ2-5 and V is TRBV5-4, with D maybe TRBD2 (6 bases). Germline CDR1 SGHNT, CDR2 YYREEE (reference sequence). The CDR3 extends over 15 amino acids. V was shortened by 7 bases and J by 4 bases, with 20 bases between the two germline ends. CDR3 DNA: TGTGCCAGCGGGCCGGAGGGCAGTCGGGCAGAGACCCAGTACTTC. Protein sequence: CASGPEGSRAETQYF.

The rearrangement uses TRBV11-2 and TRBJ2-3; TRBD2 agrees at 9 bases. This CDR3 is 15 amino acids long. Per the germline V gene, CDR1 is SGHAT and CDR2 is FQNNGV. The trim removed 4 bases at V and 2 bases at J, leaving 4 bases unmatched. CDR3: CASSSLAGPTDTQYF. The CDR3 DNA reads as TGTGCCAGCAGCTCCCTAGCGGGGCCCACAGATACGCAGTATTTT.

V gene TRBV12-3 or TRBV12-4 combines with J gene TRBJ1-1, with TRBD1 as a possible D gene (5 bases). Trimming pared 6 bases from V and 8 bases from J, leaving 13 bases between. There are 12 residues in the CDR3. The DNA of the CDR3 is TGTGCCAGCAGCTTAACAGGCGAAGAAGCTTTCTTT. This sequence encodes CASSLTGEEAFF.

Turning to this clone: Other DNA sequences in the sample encode the same CDR3. The CDR3 nucleotides read TGCAGTGCTAGAGGAGGCTACGAGCAGTACTTC. Translating it yields CSARGGYEQYF. The chain has TRBV20-1 and TRBJ2-7; D is unresolved. From germline, CDR1 is DFQATT and CDR2 SNEGSKA (reference sequence). The CDR3 is 11 residues long. V was trimmed by 1 base and J by 3 bases, leaving 4 bases between them.

The chain carries TRBV12-3 or TRBV12-4 and TRBJ2-4; no reliable D call. With 6 bases removed from V and 4 bases from J, the gap between germline ends came to 7 bases. The CDR3 sequence is 12 residues long. The DNA for the CDR3 is TGTGCCAGCAGCCCCCAAAAAAACATTCAGTACTTC. Amino acid sequence: CASSPQKNIQYF.

The chain joins TRBV6-5 to TRBJ1-1, with D possibly TRBD1 on 6 matching bases. Looked up from germline, CDR1 is MNHEY and CDR2 is SVGAGI. This CDR3 has 12 residues. V dropped 4 bases and J dropped 7 bases, with 10 bases sitting between them. The CDR3 region is CASSSGVGEAFF. The DNA for the CDR3 is TGTGCCAGCAGTTCAGGGGTTGGTGAAGCTTTCTTT.

The V gene is TRBV29-1, the J gene TRBJ1-5; D unclear. This CDR3 is built from 12 residues. V was pared by 7 bases and J by 2 bases, with 9 bases between. Germline V CDR1 and CDR2: SQVTM, ANQGSEA. CDR3 protein: CSAWEGNQPQHF. DNA of the CDR3: TGCAGCGCGTGGGAGGGCAATCAGCCCCAGCATTTT.

V is TRBV2 and J is TRBJ2-1; the D is unclear. Germline V gene lookup returns CDR1 SNHLY and CDR2 FYNNEI. The CDR3 loop spans 14 amino acids. V was pared by 2 bases and J by 5 bases, with 10 bases between. The CDR3 DNA reads TGTGCCAGCAGTGAATCCCTAAAAAACAATGAGCAGTTCTTC. It encodes CASSESLKNNEQFF.

This sequence joins TRBV7-9 and TRBJ2-5; TRBD2 matches at 12 bases. The CDR3 runs to 16 residues. V lost 3 bases, J lost 2 bases, and 4 bases stayed unmatched. Germline CDR1 and CDR2: SEHNR and FQNEAQ (reference sequence). CDR3 residues: CASSFRLAGVQETQYF. In DNA form, the CDR3 reads TGTGCCAGCAGCTTCCGACTAGCGGGGGTACAAGAGACCCAGTACTTC.